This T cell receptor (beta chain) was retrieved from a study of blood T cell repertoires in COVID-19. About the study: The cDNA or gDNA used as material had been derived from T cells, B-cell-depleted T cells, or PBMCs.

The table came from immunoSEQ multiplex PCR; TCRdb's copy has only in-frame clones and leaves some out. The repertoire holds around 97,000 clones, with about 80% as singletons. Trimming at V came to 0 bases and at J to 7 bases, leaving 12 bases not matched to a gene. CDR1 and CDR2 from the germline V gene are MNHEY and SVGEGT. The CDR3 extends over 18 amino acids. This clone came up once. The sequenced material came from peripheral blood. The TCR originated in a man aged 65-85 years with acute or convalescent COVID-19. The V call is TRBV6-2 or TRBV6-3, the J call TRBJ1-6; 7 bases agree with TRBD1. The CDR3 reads CASSYSKATGVWNSPLHF. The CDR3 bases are TGTGCCAGCAGTTACTCGAAAGCAACAGGGGTTTGGAATTCACCCCTCCACTTT.